This T cell receptor beta chain was observed in a study of technical replicates of blood from a few donors. Sequencing used immunoSEQ multiplex PCR; TCRdb keeps in-frame clones, though not all of them. This table holds roughly 80,000 clones, 75% to 90% found once. V lost 5 bases to trimming and J lost 2 bases, with 10 bases between them. CDR3 size: 12 residues. CDR1 and CDR2 from the germline V gene are SQVTM and ANQGSEA. This chain links TRBV29-1 with TRBJ2-7; D is possibly TRBD1 (5 bases). The sample was T cells isolated from PBMCs. The TCR sequence derives from a human donor in good health. The CDR3 sequence is CSVTGSTYEQYF. The CDR3 DNA is TGCAGCGTTACAGGTTCCACCTACGAGCAGTACTTC.